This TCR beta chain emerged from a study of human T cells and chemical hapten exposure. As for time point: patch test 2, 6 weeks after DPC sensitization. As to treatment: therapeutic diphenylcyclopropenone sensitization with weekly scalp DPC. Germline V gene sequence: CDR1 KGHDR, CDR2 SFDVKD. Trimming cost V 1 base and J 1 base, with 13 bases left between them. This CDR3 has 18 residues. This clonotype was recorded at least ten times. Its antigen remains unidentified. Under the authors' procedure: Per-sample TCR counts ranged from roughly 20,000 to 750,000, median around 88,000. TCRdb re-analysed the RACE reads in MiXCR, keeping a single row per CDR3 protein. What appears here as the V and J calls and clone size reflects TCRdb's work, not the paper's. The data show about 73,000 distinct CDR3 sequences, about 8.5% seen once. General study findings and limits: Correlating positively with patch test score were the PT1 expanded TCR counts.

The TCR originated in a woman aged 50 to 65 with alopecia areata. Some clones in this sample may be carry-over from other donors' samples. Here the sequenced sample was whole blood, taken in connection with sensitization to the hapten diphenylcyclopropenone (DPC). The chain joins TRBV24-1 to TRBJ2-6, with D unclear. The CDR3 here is CATSDFGSGRSGANVLTF. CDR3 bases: TGTGCCACCAGTGATTTCGGCAGTGGCCGATCTGGGGCCAACGTCCTGACTTTC.